Sequencing of this T cell receptor beta chain was carried out in a study of T-cell reconstitution after alpha-beta-depleted transplantation in children. The CDR3 covers 14 residues. Germline CDR1 DFQATT, CDR2 SNEGSKA (reference sequence). The ends lost 3 bases at V and 5 bases at J; junction bases unmatched: 9. TCRbeta library construction was performed incorporating unique molecular identifiers. TCRdb redid the calling of the PCR reads with MiXCR, one entry per CDR3 protein. Among fewer than 700,000 distinct CDR3 sequences listed, around 23% were seen once. The genes are TRBV20-1 and TRBJ1-2, with 7 bases fitting TRBD1. The TCR comes from a boy under two years old who had a stem cell transplant for acute myeloid leukemia, so the T cells may come from the graft donor. The sample was PBMCs, mostly from graft donor cells, taken 360 days after TCRalphabeta/CD19-depleted stem cell transplant. As DNA, the CDR3 is TGCAGTGCTAGGGCGAAGGGGGCGCCTTATGGCTACACCTTC. Its protein product is CSARAKGAPYGYTF.